This TCR beta chain was documented in a study of blood T cell repertoires in COVID-19. Overall study context: Researchers got acute and convalescent COVID-19 samples from the United States, Italy and Spain. The analysed material was cDNA or gDNA that came from T cells, B-cell-depleted T cells, or PBMCs.

Authors' processing steps: From reference gene primer amplification, estimates of nucleated cell counts were derived. Using immunoSEQ multiplex PCR, the repertoire was profiled, and TCRdb retains in-frame clones only, with some absent. The V and J calls and clone size come from that table; D and trimming were worked out from the DNA. The sample holds roughly 240,000 clones, 75% to 90% seen once. CDR1 and CDR2 from the germline V gene are MGHRA and YSYEKL. The CDR3 has 15 residues. The trim removed 4 bases at V and 3 bases at J, leaving 8 bases unmatched. The receptor was isolated from a man aged 55 to 70 who had recovered from COVID-19. What was sequenced was peripheral blood. The chain has TRBV4-1 and TRBJ2-7, with 8 nucleotides matching TRBD2. DNA for the CDR3: TGCGCCAGCAGCCGAGGGGGAGCGGGAGTCTACGAGCAGTACTTC. It yields the protein CASSRGGAGVYEQYF.